The T cell receptor (beta chain) described here comes from a study of T cell repertoires in cytomegalovirus infection. On the study more broadly: Public TCR beta signatures were indicative of both CMV infection and a matching HLA type.

Per the germline V gene, CDR1 is MDHEN and CDR2 is SYDVKM. V was cut by 4 bases and J by 1 base, with 19 bases left in between. The CDR3 length is 17 residues. TCRdb ran MiXCR on the reads and lists one entry per CDR3 protein. The sample yields under 350,000 distinct CDR3 sequences, 9.6% seen once. General observations from the study: Across the ex vivo response, the dominant clonotypes were HLA-C-restricted CMV-specific TCR beta clonotypes.

Details on this clonotype: Its antigen is as yet unknown.

This chain connects TRBV28 to TRBJ1-1; TRBD1 is a possible D gene (6 bases). The sequence came from a human donor in good health (CMV status not recorded). Some clones in this sample may be carry-over from other donors' samples. Sequencing was done on a sample of PBMCs. The CDR3 bases are TGTGCCAGCAGTTCCCTTCCCCCGGACAGACAGAACACTGAAGCTTTCTTT. As protein: CASSSLPPDRQNTEAFF.